The present T cell receptor (beta chain) was sequenced within a study of blood T cell repertoires in COVID-19. At the level of the study: The United States, Italy and Spain were the sources of the acute and convalescent COVID-19 samples. In each case, the material was cDNA or gDNA derived from T cells, B-cell-depleted T cells, or PBMCs.

The authors' processing: Nucleated cell number was recorded as an estimate derived from reference gene primer amplification. Method: immunoSEQ multiplex PCR; TCRdb's copy keeps in-frame clones and lacks some. V and J calls plus clone size are reproduced from that table; the DNA served to infer D and trimming. The profile shows fewer than 300,000 clones, roughly 80% of them singletons. The clonotype comes from a woman between 70 and 85 years old with active or convalescent COVID-19. The sequenced material came from peripheral blood.

CDR3 sequence: CASSPPGGTEAFF. CDR3 bases: TGCGCCAGCAGTCCGCCGGGCGGGACTGAAGCTTTCTTT. This chain links TRBV10-1 with TRBJ1-1; D gene uncertain. Germline CDR1 reads WNHNN; CDR2 reads SYGVQD (reference sequence). Trimming left V 5 bases short and J 5 bases short, with 12 bases between. The CDR3 spans 13 residues.